The 10 T cell receptor beta chains below were found in one sample sequenced in a study of shared clonotypes between healthy human individuals. The protocol was immunoSEQ multiplex PCR, while the TCRdb copy is restricted to in-frame clones and leaves out a portion. The data contain about 1.1 million clones, around three quarters of them singletons. Sequenced input: memory CD4+ T cells from PBMCs. Subset here: CD45RA-negative fraction. The source of these receptors is a man between 18 and 29 years old in good health. Some clones in this sample may be carry-over from other donors' samples.

This chain connects TRBV14 to TRBJ2-1; a possible D gene is TRBD2 (6 bases). The ends were cut back, 1 base at V and 2 bases at J, with 15 bases in the middle. Germline V gene sequence: CDR1 SGHDN, CDR2 FVKESK. The CDR3 is 17 residues long. CDR3 DNA: TGTGCCAGCAGCCAAGTTTTTTATGGCGGGACCTACAATGAGCAGTTCTTC. Its protein is CASSQVFYGGTYNEQFF. Together with reference TRBV14 and TRBJ2-1, the CDR3 gives the full variable domain: EAGVTQFPSHSVIEKGQTVTLRCDPISGHDNLYWYRRVMGKEIKFLLHFVKESKQDESGMPNNRFLAERTGGTYSTLKVQPAELEDSGVYFCASSQVFYGGTYNEQFFGPGTRLTVL.

This clone was recorded a few times. V gene TRBV30 combines with J gene TRBJ1-1, with D perhaps matching TRBD1 (6 bases). This CDR3 is built from 13 residues. CDR1 is GTSNPN, CDR2 SVGIG, per germline (reference sequence). V was clipped by 5 bases and J by 0 bases, with 10 bases between them. CDR3 sequence: CAWAQGMNTEAFF. The CDR3 DNA reads as TGTGCCTGGGCACAGGGAATGAACACTGAAGCTTTCTTT.

The J gene is TRBJ2-2, the V gene TRBV7-8, with no clear D. The germline CDR1 and CDR2 sequences are SGHVS and FQNEAQ. Trimming removed 5 bases at V and 2 bases at J, with 9 bases between. The CDR3 covers 14 residues. CDR3 amino acids: CASSPRANTGELFF. The CDR3 DNA reads as TGTGCCAGCAGCCCCCGCGCCAACACCGGGGAGCTGTTTTTT.

J is TRBJ2-7 and V is TRBV10-3, with 11 bases that match TRBD1. The germline gives CDR1 ENHRY, CDR2 SYGVKD. The CDR3 extends over 14 amino acids. J gave up 4 bases and V 7 bases, and 6 bases lay outside the gene matches. CDR3 region: CAINTGQGAYEQYF. CDR3 sequence (DNA): TGTGCCATCAACACAGGACAGGGGGCTTACGAGCAGTACTTC.

This rearrangement joins TRBV9 to TRBJ2-2, with a tentative D call TRBD2 (6 bases). V was trimmed by 7 bases and J by 0 bases, leaving 7 bases between them. The CDR3 spans 13 residues. Germline V lookup: CDR1 SGDLS, CDR2 YYNGEE. This CDR3 reads CASRTTNTGELFF. DNA for the CDR3: TGTGCCAGCCGGACTACGAACACCGGGGAGCTGTTTTTT.

The V and J genes are TRBV5-1 and TRBJ2-3, with 10 positions matching TRBD1. Trimming removed 3 bases from V and 6 bases from J; junction bases left unmatched: 16. This CDR3 spans 18 amino acids. CDR1 is SGHRS and CDR2 is YFSETQ in the germline V gene. The CDR3 DNA reads as TGCGCCAGCAGCTCTAAGCCAGGAAGACAGGGGGCGTGGGATACGCAGTATTTT. It translates to CASSSKPGRQGAWDTQYF.

V is TRBV5-1 and J is TRBJ2-1, with 12 nucleotides matching TRBD2. The CDR3 runs 16 residues. Per germline, CDR1 SGHRS and CDR2 YFSETQ. V lost 4 bases and J lost 6; bases outside the gene matches: 8. The DNA for the CDR3 is TGCGCCAGCAGCGGGGCCGGACTAGCGGGATCCAATGAGCAGTTCTTC. This gives the protein CASSGAGLAGSNEQFF.

In this sample, this clone turned up once. The chain links TRBV4-2 to TRBJ1-2; no reliable D call. The V gene's germline CDR1 is LGHNA and CDR2 YNFKEQ. The CDR3 has 16 residues. V dropped 3 bases and J dropped 2 bases, with 16 bases sitting between them. For the CDR3, the DNA is TGTGCCAGCAGCCATTTCTCAACACGGACCAACTATGGCTACACCTTC. It is translated as CASSHFSTRTNYGYTF.

This clone showed up just once. The chain joins TRBV28 to TRBJ2-1; a weak D match, TRBD2 (5 bases). Trimming shortened V by 1 base and J by 5 bases, and 15 bases separated the two germline ends. Germline loops: CDR1 MDHEN, CDR2 SYDVKM. CDR3 length equals 16 residues. CDR3 sequence reads: CASSLLGAVGHNEQFF. The CDR3 DNA reads TGTGCCAGCAGTTTATTAGGAGCGGTAGGGCACAATGAGCAGTTCTTC.

This chain uses TRBV6-5 with TRBJ1-5; a possible D gene is TRBD1 (6 bases). The CDR3 is 13 residues long. The V and J ends lost 8 bases and 5 bases respectively, with 13 bases between them. Germline V gene lookup returns CDR1 MNHEY and CDR2 SVGAGI. CDR3 amino acids: CASGYRADQPQHF. CDR3 nucleotide sequence: TGTGCCAGCGGGTACAGGGCCGATCAGCCCCAGCATTTT.